Listed below are T cell receptor beta chains from one sample, sequenced in a study of response to subunit inactivated influenza vaccine. TCRdb used MiXCR to reprocess the RT-PCR reads, holding one entry per CDR3 protein. In the table there are some 600,000 distinct CDR3 sequences, 14% of which are singletons. This specimen was PBMCs from blood, taken 14 to 15 days before vaccination. These receptors came from a man aged 45 to 65 who received an inactivated influenza vaccine. CDR3s include the opening cysteine and the closing phenylalanine or tryptophan. D genes are given only for firm matches. Not every row has a clone size; where given, it reads once, few, many or a size class.

D	J	V	size	DNA	CDR3
TRBD2	TRBJ2-2	TRBV5-1	few	TGCGCCAGCAGGGCTCCGGGACTAGTGAACACCGGGGAGCTGTTTTTT	CASRAPGLVNTGELFF
-	TRBJ2-1	TRBV12-3/TRBV12-4	-	TGTGCCAGCAGTTTAGCGACACAGGACAATGAGCAGTTCTTC	CASSLATQDNEQFF
-	TRBJ2-5	TRBV6-2/TRBV6-3	many	TGTGCCAGCAGAAAGTCCGGACTCGTGGGGAGGTACCAAGAGACCCAGTACTTC	CASRKSGLVGRYQETQYF
-	TRBJ1-2	TRBV7-2	few	TGTGCCAGCAGCTTAGGGACAGACCTCTATGGCTACACCTTC	CASSLGTDLYGYTF
-	TRBJ1-1	TRBV20-1	few	TGCAGTGCTAGAAAGGGGCCGGGAATGAACACTGAAGCTTTCTTT	CSARKGPGMNTEAFF
-	TRBJ2-3	TRBV5-1	few	TGCGCCAGCAGCTTGGGAGAAACTAGCCGCCGTGCGCAGTATTTT	CASSLGETSRRAQYF
-	TRBJ2-5	TRBV7-2	-	TGTGCCAGCAGCTTAGGCTACGAGGGAACCCAGTACTTC	CASSLGYEGTQYF
-	TRBJ2-7	TRBV29-1	-	TGCAGCGTTGCAGACGGCGTCTACGAGCAGTACTTC	CSVADGVYEQYF
TRBD2	TRBJ2-5	TRBV25-1	many	TGTGCCAGCAGTGAATTAGGTAGCGGGACACAAGAGACCCAGTACTTC	CASSELGSGTQETQYF
-	TRBJ1-2	TRBV12-3/TRBV12-4	few	TGTGCCAGCAGTTTTGCCTCGAACTATGGCTACACCTTC	CASSFASNYGYTF
-	TRBJ2-3	TRBV6-1	-	TGTGCCAGCAGGCCTCCGGTCAAAGTAGATACGCAGTATTTT	CASRPPVKVDTQYF
-	TRBJ2-5	TRBV20-1	-	TGCAGTGCTAGTACGACAGCCCAAGAGACCCAGTACTTC	CSASTTAQETQYF
TRBD2	TRBJ2-3	TRBV5-1	few	TGCGCCAGCAGCGCCTCTCCAGCGGGGAGCACAGATACGCAGTATTTT	CASSASPAGSTDTQYF
TRBD1	TRBJ1-1	TRBV19	many	TGTGCCAGTACCCGGGACAGTCTCGGCACTGAAGCTTTCTTT	CASTRDSLGTEAFF
TRBD1	TRBJ2-7	TRBV6-2/TRBV6-3	few	TGTGCCAGCAGGAGGGGACAGGGGTACGAGCAGTACTTC	CASRRGQGYEQYF
-	TRBJ1-2	TRBV4-2	-	TGTGCCAGCAGCCAGTTGCGGGAATCCGACGGCTACACCTTC	CASSQLRESDGYTF
-	TRBJ1-2	TRBV29-1	once	TGCAGCGTTGAAGACAGCGACTATAGCTACACCTTC	CSVEDSDYSYTF
TRBD2	TRBJ2-5	TRBV4-3	-	TGCGCCAGCAGCCAAGGGAGTAGACTAGCGGGGTACCAAGAGACCCAGTACTTC	CASSQGSRLAGYQETQYF
TRBD1	TRBJ1-5	TRBV12-3/TRBV12-4	many	TGTGCCAGCAGTTTCACGGACAGGCGCAATCAGCCCCAGCATTTT	CASSFTDRRNQPQHF
TRBD2	TRBJ2-5	TRBV28	few	TGTGCCAGCAGTACTGGGGGACTAGCGACAGAGACCCAGTACTTC	CASSTGGLATETQYF
-	TRBJ1-5	TRBV9	many	TGTGCCAGCAGCGTCGGGACGGGAAGCAATCAGCCCCAGCATTTT	CASSVGTGSNQPQHF
TRBD1	TRBJ1-3	TRBV5-1	many	TGCGCCAGCAGTTCCGGGACAGCATCTGGAAACACCATATATTTT	CASSSGTASGNTIYF
TRBD1	TRBJ2-3	TRBV5-1	many	TGCGCCAGCAGCAAAGGACAGGGAGGCCCCGCAGATACGCAGTATTTT	CASSKGQGGPADTQYF
TRBD2	TRBJ2-7	TRBV20-1	-	TGCAGTGTCCCAGTCTGGCGGGGGGTCGGGGAGCAGTACTTC	CSVPVWRGVGEQYF
TRBD1	TRBJ1-1	TRBV6-2/TRBV6-3	-	TGTGCCAGCCATCGGGACAGGAGCATGAACACTGAAGCTTTCTTT	CASHRDRSMNTEAFF
-	TRBJ2-4	TRBV6-1	few	TGTGCCAGCAGTAAGAGGGGATCAGCCAAAAACATTCAGTACTTC	CASSKRGSAKNIQYF
-	TRBJ1-5	TRBV20-1	few	TGCAGTGCTAGAGAGGGGGTCCATCAGCCCCAGCATTTT	CSAREGVHQPQHF
-	TRBJ2-2	TRBV14	-	TGTGCCAGCGGCAGGGGCGGTACCGGGGAGCTGTTTTTT	CASGRGGTGELFF
TRBD1	TRBJ1-4	TRBV2	few	TGTGCCAGCAGTGAAGGGGGGACAGGGGTGGAAAAACTGTTTTTT	CASSEGGTGVEKLFF
-	TRBJ1-5	TRBV7-2	-	TGTGCCAGCAGCTTCACTGGGGCAGGAGGTCAGCCCCAGCATTTT	CASSFTGAGGQPQHF
-	TRBJ2-3	TRBV28	few	TGTGCCAGCAGTTTCGCATTAAGCACAGATACGCAGTATTTT	CASSFALSTDTQYF
-	TRBJ1-6	TRBV12-3/TRBV12-4	many	TGTGCCAGCAGTTCCCAGGGCAGGAAGCATTCACCCCTCCACTTT	CASSSQGRKHSPLHF
-	TRBJ2-1	TRBV29-1	-	TGCAGCATTGGTGAGGATAGCTACAATGAGCAGTTCTTC	CSIGEDSYNEQFF
-	TRBJ2-7	TRBV7-9	-	TGTGCCAGCAGCTGGGGGACCACGTGGGAGCAGTACTTC	CASSWGTTWEQYF
-	TRBJ1-1	TRBV11-2	few	TGTGCCAGCAGCTTCAGGGTTCCAAACACTGAAGCTTTCTTT	CASSFRVPNTEAFF
-	TRBJ1-1	TRBV28	few	TGTGCCAGCAGTTTATGGGCAGGGAGTACGGCTTTCTTT	CASSLWAGSTAFF
-	TRBJ2-2	TRBV7-9	-	TGTGCCAGCAGCTTAGCCGGGACTTACACCGGGGAGCTGTATTTT	CASSLAGTYTGELYF
-	TRBJ1-5	TRBV20-1	few	TGCAGTGCTAGCGCGCGGAGCAATCAGCCCCAGCATTTT	CSASARSNQPQHF
-	TRBJ2-3	TRBV20-1	-	TGCAGTGCGACGTTCAGGGGTTCAGATACGCAGTATTTT	CSATFRGSDTQYF
-	TRBJ2-6	TRBV29-1	many	TGCAGCGTGGGAAACTCTGGGGCCAACGTCCTGACTTTC	CSVGNSGANVLTF
-	TRBJ1-5	TRBV29-1	-	TGCAGCGCCAAGGGGGGGGATAGCAATCAGCCCCAGCATTTT	CSAKGGDSNQPQHF
-	TRBJ2-5	TRBV2	-	TGTGCCAGCAGTTCCACGGCGGGAGAGACCCAGTACTTC	CASSSTAGETQYF
TRBD1	TRBJ2-1	TRBV7-2	-	TGTGCCAGCAGCTTATCGAGGACAGGGGCATACAATGAGCAGTTCTTC	CASSLSRTGAYNEQFF
-	TRBJ1-4	TRBV4-3	-	TGCGCCAGCAGCCAAGAGACCGGGTGGGCTAATGAAAAACTGTTTTTT	CASSQETGWANEKLFF
-	TRBJ2-1	TRBV6-5	few	TGTGCCAGCAGTTACTTGGGATTAGGGTCGGGGAATGAGCAGTTCTTC	CASSYLGLGSGNEQFF
TRBD1	TRBJ2-1	TRBV28	-	TGTGCCAGCAGTTTAGTGACAGGGGGCTCCTACAATGAGCAGTTCTTC	CASSLVTGGSYNEQFF